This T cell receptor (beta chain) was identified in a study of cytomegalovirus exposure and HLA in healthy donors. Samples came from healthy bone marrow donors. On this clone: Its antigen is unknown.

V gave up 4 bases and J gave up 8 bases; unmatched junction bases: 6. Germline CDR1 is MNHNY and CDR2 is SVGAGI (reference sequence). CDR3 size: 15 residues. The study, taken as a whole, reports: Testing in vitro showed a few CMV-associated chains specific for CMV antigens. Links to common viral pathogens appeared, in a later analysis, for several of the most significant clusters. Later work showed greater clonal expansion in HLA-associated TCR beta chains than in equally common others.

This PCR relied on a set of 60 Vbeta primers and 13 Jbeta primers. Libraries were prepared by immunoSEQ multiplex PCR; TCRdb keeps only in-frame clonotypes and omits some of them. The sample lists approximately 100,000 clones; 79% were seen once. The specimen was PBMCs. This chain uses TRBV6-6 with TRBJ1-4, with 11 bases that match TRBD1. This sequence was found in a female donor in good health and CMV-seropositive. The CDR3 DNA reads TGTGCCAGCAGTTCCTCGGGGACAGGGGGGGAAAAACTGTTTTTT. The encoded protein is CASSSSGTGGEKLFF.